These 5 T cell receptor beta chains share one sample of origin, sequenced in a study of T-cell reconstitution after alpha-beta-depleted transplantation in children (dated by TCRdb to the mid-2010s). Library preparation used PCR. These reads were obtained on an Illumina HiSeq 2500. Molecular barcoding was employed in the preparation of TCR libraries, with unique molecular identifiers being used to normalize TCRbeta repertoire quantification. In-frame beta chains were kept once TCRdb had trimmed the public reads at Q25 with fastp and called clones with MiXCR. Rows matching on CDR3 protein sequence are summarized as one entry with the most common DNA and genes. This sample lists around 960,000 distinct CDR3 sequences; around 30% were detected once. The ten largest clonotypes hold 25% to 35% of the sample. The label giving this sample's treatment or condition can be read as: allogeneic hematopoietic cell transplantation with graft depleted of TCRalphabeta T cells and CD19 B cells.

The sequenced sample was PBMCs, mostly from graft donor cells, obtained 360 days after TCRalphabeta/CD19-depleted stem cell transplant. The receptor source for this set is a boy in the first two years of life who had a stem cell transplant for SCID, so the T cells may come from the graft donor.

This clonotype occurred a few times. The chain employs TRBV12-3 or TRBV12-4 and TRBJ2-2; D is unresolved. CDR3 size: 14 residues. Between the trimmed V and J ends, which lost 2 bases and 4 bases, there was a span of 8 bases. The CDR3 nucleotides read TGTGCCAGCAGTTTACTACTACCCACCGGGGAGCTGTTTTTT. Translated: CASSLLLPTGELFF.

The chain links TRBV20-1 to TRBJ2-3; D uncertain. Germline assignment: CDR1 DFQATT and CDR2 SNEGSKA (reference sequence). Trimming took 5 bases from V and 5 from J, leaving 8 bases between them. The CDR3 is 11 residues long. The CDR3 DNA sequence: TGCAGTGCTGAGTATCAAGATACGCAGTATTTT. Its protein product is CSAEYQDTQYF.

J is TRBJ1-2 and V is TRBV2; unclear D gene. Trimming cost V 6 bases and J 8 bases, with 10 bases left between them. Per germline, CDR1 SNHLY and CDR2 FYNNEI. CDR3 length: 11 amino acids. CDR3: CASRWEVGYTF. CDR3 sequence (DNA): TGTGCCAGCAGGTGGGAGGTGGGCTACACCTTC.

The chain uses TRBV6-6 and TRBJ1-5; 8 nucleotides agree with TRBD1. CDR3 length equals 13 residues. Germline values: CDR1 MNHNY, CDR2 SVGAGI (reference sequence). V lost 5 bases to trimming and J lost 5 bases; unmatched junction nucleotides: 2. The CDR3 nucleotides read TGTGCCAGCAGTAAACAGGGGGATCAGCCCCAGCATTTT. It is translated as CASSKQGDQPQHF.

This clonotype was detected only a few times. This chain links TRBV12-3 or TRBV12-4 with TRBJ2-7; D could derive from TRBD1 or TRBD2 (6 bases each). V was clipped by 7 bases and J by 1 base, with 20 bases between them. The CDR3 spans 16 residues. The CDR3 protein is CASTDVIRGPSYEQYF. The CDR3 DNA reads TGTGCCAGCACCGATGTAATTCGGGGGCCATCCTACGAGCAGTACTTC.